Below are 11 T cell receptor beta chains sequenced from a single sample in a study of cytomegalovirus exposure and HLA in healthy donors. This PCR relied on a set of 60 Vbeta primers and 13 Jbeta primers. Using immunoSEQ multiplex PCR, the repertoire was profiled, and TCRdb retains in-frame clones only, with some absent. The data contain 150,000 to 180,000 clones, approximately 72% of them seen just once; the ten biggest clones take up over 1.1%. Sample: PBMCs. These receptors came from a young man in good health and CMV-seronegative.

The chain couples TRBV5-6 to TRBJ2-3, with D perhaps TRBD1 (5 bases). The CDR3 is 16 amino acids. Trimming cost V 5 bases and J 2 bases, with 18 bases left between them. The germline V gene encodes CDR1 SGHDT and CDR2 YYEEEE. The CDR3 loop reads CASRLDSLKPTDTQYF. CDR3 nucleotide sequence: TGTGCCAGCAGATTAGACAGCCTAAAACCCACAGATACGCAGTATTTT.

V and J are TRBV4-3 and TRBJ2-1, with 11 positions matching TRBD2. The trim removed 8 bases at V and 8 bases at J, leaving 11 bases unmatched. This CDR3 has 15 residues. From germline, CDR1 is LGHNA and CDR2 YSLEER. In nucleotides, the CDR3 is TGCGCCAGCTCCCCCGACGGGACTAGCGGATATGAGCAGTTCTTC. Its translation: CASSPDGTSGYEQFF.

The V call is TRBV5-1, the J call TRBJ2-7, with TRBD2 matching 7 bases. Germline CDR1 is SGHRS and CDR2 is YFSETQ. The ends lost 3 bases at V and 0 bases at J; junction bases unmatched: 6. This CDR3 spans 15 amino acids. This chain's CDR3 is CASSWASGLSYEQYF. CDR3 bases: TGCGCCAGCAGCTGGGCTAGCGGACTCTCCTACGAGCAGTACTTC.

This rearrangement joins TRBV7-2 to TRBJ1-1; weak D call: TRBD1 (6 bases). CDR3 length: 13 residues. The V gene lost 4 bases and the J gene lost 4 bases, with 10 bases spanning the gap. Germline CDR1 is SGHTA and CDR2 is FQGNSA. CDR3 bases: TGTGCCAGCAGCTCGAGGACAGCCACTGAAGCTTTCTTT. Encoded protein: CASSSRTATEAFF.

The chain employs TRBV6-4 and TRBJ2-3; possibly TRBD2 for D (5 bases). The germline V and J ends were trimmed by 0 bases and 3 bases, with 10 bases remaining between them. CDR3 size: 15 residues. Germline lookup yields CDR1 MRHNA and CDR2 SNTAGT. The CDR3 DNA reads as TGTGCCAGCAGTGACTCGGGCCGGGAAACAGATACGCAGTATTTT. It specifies CASSDSGRETDTQYF.

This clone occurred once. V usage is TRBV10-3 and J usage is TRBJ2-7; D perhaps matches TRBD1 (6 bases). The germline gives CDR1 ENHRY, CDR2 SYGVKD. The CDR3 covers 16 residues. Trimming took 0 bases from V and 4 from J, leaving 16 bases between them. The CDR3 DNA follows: TGTGCCATCAGTGAGTCCTCGGCAGGGGCTGGATACGAGCAGTACTTC. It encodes CAISESSAGAGYEQYF.

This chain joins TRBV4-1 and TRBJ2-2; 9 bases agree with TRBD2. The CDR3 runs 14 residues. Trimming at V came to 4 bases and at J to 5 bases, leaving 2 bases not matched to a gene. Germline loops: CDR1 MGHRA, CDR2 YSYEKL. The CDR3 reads CASSLAGDTGELFF. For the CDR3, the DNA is TGCGCCAGCAGCCTAGCGGGGGATACCGGGGAGCTGTTTTTT.

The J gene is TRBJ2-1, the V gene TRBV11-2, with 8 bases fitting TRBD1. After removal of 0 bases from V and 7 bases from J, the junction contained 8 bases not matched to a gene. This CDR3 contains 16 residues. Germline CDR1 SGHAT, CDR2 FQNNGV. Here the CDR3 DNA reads TGTGCCAGCAGCTTAGATGTCCAGGGGGCAGGTAATGAGCAGTTCTTC. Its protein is CASSLDVQGAGNEQFF.

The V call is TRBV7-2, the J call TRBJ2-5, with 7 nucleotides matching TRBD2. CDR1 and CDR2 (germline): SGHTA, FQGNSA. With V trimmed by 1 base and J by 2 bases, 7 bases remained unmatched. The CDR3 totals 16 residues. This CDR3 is CASSLGGARGQETQYF. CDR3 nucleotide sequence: TGTGCCAGCAGCTTAGGAGGGGCGCGGGGGCAAGAGACCCAGTACTTC.

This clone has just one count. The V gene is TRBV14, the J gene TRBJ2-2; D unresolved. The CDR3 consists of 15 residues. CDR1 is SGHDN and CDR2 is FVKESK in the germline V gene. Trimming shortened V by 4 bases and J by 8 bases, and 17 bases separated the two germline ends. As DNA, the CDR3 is TGTGCCAGCAGCCGTACGGTTACTACCGAGGGGGAGCTGTTTTTT. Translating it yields CASSRTVTTEGELFF. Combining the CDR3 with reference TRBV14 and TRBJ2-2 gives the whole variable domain EAGVTQFPSHSVIEKGQTVTLRCDPISGHDNLYWYRRVMGKEIKFLLHFVKESKQDESGMPNNRFLAERTGGTYSTLKVQPAELEDSGVYFCASSRTVTTEGELFFGEGSRLTVL.

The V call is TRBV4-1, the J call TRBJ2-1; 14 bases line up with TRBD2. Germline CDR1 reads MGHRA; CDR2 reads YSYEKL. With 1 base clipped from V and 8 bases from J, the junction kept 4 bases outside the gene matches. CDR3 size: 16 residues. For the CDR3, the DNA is TGCGCCAGCAGCCAAGCCGGGACTAGCGGGAGTTATGAGCAGTTCTTC. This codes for CASSQAGTSGSYEQFF.